Listed here are 3 T cell receptor beta chains from one sample, sequenced in a study of human T cells and chemical hapten exposure. Indicated time point: patch test 1, 2 weeks after DPC sensitization. Treatment given: therapeutic diphenylcyclopropenone sensitization with weekly scalp DPC. The authors extracted total RNA from unfractionated whole blood. Via MiXCR, TCRdb re-called the RACE reads, giving one row per CDR3 protein. Among fewer than 45,000 distinct CDR3 sequences listed, 3% to 4.5% were seen once. The source was whole blood, collected in connection with sensitization to the hapten diphenylcyclopropenone (DPC). The source of these receptors is a middle-aged man with alopecia areata. Some clones in this sample may be carry-over from other donors' samples.

This clonotype has at least ten counts. The gene calls are TRBV5-1 and TRBJ2-6; no firm D call. V was clipped by 4 bases and J by 0 bases, with 8 bases between them. In germline, CDR1 is SGHRS, CDR2 YFSETQ. This CDR3 comprises 15 residues. This chain's CDR3 is CASSPDNSGANVLTF. The CDR3 DNA reads TGCGCCAGCAGCCCCGACAACTCTGGGGCCAACGTCCTGACTTTC. The whole variable domain, remainder taken from reference TRBV5-1 and TRBJ2-6, is KAGVTQTPRYLIKTRGQQVTLSCSPISGHRSVSWYQQTPGQGLQFLFEYFSETQRNKGNFPGRFSGRQFSNSRSEMNVSTLELGDSALYLCASSPDNSGANVLTFGAGSRLTVL.

At least ten counts were recorded for this clonotype. The rearrangement uses TRBV6-2 or TRBV6-3 and TRBJ2-1; 8 bases align to TRBD2. The junction had 14 bases not matched to a gene; V was cut back by 6 bases and J by 4 bases. Germline CDR1 reads MNHEY; CDR2 reads SVGEGT. The CDR3 contains 17 residues. CDR3 protein: CASSSDYLSGVYNEQFF. The CDR3 coding sequence is TGTGCCAGCAGCTCCGACTACCTTAGCGGGGTTTACAATGAGCAGTTCTTC.

V gene TRBV29-1 combines with J gene TRBJ2-7; maybe TRBD2 (6 bases). The CDR3 is 15 amino acids. Germline lookup yields CDR1 SQVTM and CDR2 ANQGSEA. Trimming shortened V by 6 bases and J by 0 bases, and 18 bases separated the two germline ends. The CDR3 coding sequence is TGCAGCGTGAGGGATGGGAGGAGAAGCTCCTACGAGCAGTACTTC. Translated: CSVRDGRRSSYEQYF.